Given below is one TCR beta chain in context. Its antigen is not identified. This sample is part of a study of OX40 agonist ivuxolimab in advanced cancers. Study information: Under the entry rules, prior anti-PD-1, anti-PD-L1 or anti-CTLA-4 therapy was allowed, and less than 50% had some. Study-level findings and limits: Nonresponders, in some cases, also had low normalized T-cell clonal expansion.

People who had autoimmune disease history or systemic immunosuppression were excluded. This CDR3 comprises 13 residues. Germline CDR1 is SGHRS and CDR2 is YFSETQ. Deletions cut 4 bases from V and 7 bases from J, with 11 bases between. Generated by immunoSEQ multiplex PCR, the TCRdb table keeps only in-frame clones and is missing some. The sample holds approximately 54,000 clones, 80% to 95% seen once. This TCR came from an adult with an advanced solid tumor such as melanoma, head and neck, liver or kidney cancer. This specimen consisted of CD4+ or CD8+ T cells sorted from blood, obtained in a trial of the OX40 agonist ivuxolimab. The chain is built from TRBV5-1 and TRBJ1-4; D not resolved. The CDR3 nucleotides are TGCGCCAGCAGCAGAGGTGTTGGTGAAAAACTGTTTTTT. Its protein is CASSRGVGEKLFF. Variable domain in full (rest from reference TRBV5-1 and TRBJ1-4): KAGVTQTPRYLIKTRGQQVTLSCSPISGHRSVSWYQQTPGQGLQFLFEYFSETQRNKGNFPGRFSGRQFSNSRSEMNVSTLELGDSALYLCASSRGVGEKLFFGSGTQLSVL.